The 27 T cell receptor beta chains below come from one sample, sequenced in a study of cytomegalovirus exposure and HLA in healthy donors. 60 Vbeta and 13 Jbeta primers were used in PCR. Produced via immunoSEQ multiplex PCR; TCRdb's table is partial and in-frame only. The sample includes around 120,000 clones, approximately 72% of them seen just once. Sequencing was done on a sample of PBMCs. The source of these receptors is a man in his fifties or sixties in good health and CMV-seropositive.

This chain connects TRBV2 to TRBJ1-2; no reliable D call. The germline V gene encodes CDR1 SNHLY and CDR2 FYNNEI. Trimming cost V 4 bases and J 7 bases, with 7 bases left between them. The CDR3 spans 11 residues. CDR3 in DNA: TGTGCCAGCAGTGTAGAGGTTGGCTACACCTTC. It yields the protein CASSVEVGYTF.

This clone has just a few counts. The CDR3 protein is CASSYSGTGSSYEQYF. In nucleotides, the CDR3 is TGTGCCAGCAGTTACTCGGGGACAGGGAGCTCCTACGAGCAGTACTTC. The V gene is TRBV6-6, the J gene TRBJ2-7, with 9 bases lining up with TRBD1. V dropped 0 bases and J dropped 0; count of bases not matched to a gene: 3. Germline V lookup: CDR1 MNHNY, CDR2 SVGAGI (reference sequence). The CDR3 runs 16 residues.

V usage is TRBV4-1 and J usage is TRBJ1-5; 7 nucleotides align to TRBD1. CDR1 is MGHRA, CDR2 YSYEKL, per germline. The CDR3 runs 15 residues. V trimming: 0 bases; J trimming: 7 bases; junction bases outside the gene matches: 6. The CDR3 region has the DNA TGCGCCAGCAGCCAAGATGGGCAGGGGGACCAGCCCCAGCATTTT. This gives the protein CASSQDGQGDQPQHF.

The chain recombines TRBV7-2 with TRBJ1-2; 8 positions agree with TRBD1. Germline V gives CDR1 SGHTA, CDR2 FQGNSA. V dropped 5 bases and J dropped 4; count of bases not matched to a gene: 6. There are 14 residues in the CDR3. CDR3 in DNA: TGTGCCAGCAGCACCCGGGACAGGATCTATGGCTACACCTTC. Translating it yields CASSTRDRIYGYTF.

This chain links TRBV23-1 with TRBJ2-7, with 8 bases that match TRBD1. TRBV23-1 is placed among ORFs of uncertain function. V lost 7 bases and J lost 4; bases outside the gene matches: 6. The CDR3 extends over 13 amino acids. The CDR3 nucleotides are TGCGCCAGCACCCCGGACAGGGAGTACGAGCAGTACTTC. As protein: CASTPDREYEQYF.

This clone has just a few counts. This chain connects TRBV15 to TRBJ1-2; D may be TRBD1 (6 bases). The CDR3 consists of 13 residues. V was pared by 3 bases and J by 6 bases, with 11 bases between. The germline V gene has CDR1 LNHNV and CDR2 YYDKDF (reference sequence). CDR3 region: CATSRGAYDGYTF. The CDR3 bases are TGTGCCACCAGCAGGGGGGCATACGATGGCTACACCTTC.

The rearrangement joins TRBV30 to TRBJ1-1; D gene uncertain. Per germline, CDR1 GTSNPN and CDR2 SVGIG (reference sequence). V lost 5 bases to trimming and J lost 3 bases, with 7 bases between them. This CDR3 has 11 amino acids. The CDR3: CAWVGDTEAFF. The CDR3 DNA is TGTGCCTGGGTTGGAGACACTGAAGCTTTCTTT.

V is TRBV5-1 and J is TRBJ2-1; 10 bases map to TRBD2. The CDR3 sequence is 16 residues long. In germline, CDR1 is SGHRS, CDR2 YFSETQ. Trimming cost V 1 base and J 7 bases; bases outside gene matches: 8. Here the CDR3 DNA reads TGCGCCAGCAGCTTGTTAGCGGGGGGACTAAGGAATGAGCAGTTCTTC. It translates to CASSLLAGGLRNEQFF.

The DNA of the CDR3 is TGTGCCAGCAGTGAACGGGGTGAGCAGTTCTTC. It specifies CASSERGEQFF. The rearrangement uses TRBV6-5 and TRBJ2-1, with D possibly TRBD2 on 5 matching bases. The germline CDR1 and CDR2 sequences are MNHEY and SVGAGI. V dropped 5 bases and J dropped 9 bases, with 8 bases sitting between them. This CDR3 has 11 residues.

The gene calls are TRBV7-3 and TRBJ1-2; 9 bases fit TRBD1. The germline V gene encodes CDR1 SGHTA and CDR2 FQGTGA. The J segment lost 8 bases and the V segment lost 4 bases, leaving 2 bases of the junction unmatched. The CDR3 has 12 amino acids. Here the CDR3 reads CASSSGQGGYTF. DNA for the CDR3: TGTGCCAGCAGCTCCGGACAGGGGGGCTACACCTTC.

The chain is built from TRBV18 and TRBJ2-7, with 9 positions matching TRBD1. J lost 1 base, V lost 2 bases, and 6 bases had no gene match. CDR1 KGHSH and CDR2 LQKENI come from the germline V gene. The length of the CDR3 is 16 residues. As DNA, the CDR3 is TGTGCCAGCTCACCAGCCAGGACAGGGGCTTCCTACGAGCAGTACTTC. It specifies CASSPARTGASYEQYF.

The V and J genes are TRBV6-1 and TRBJ1-2, with TRBD1 matching 11 bases. The V gene end was trimmed by 4 bases and the J gene end by 7 bases; junction bases not matched to a gene: 11. The germline V gene encodes CDR1 MNHNS and CDR2 SASEGT. The CDR3 runs 16 residues. The CDR3 reads CASSVWTGGAISGYTF. CDR3 in DNA: TGTGCCAGCAGTGTCTGGACAGGGGGCGCCATAAGTGGCTACACCTTC.

The chain carries TRBV6-1 and TRBJ2-4, with 8 nucleotides matching TRBD2. Germline V gene data show CDR1 as MNHNS and CDR2 as SASEGT. This CDR3 region has 16 residues. Trimming cost V 4 bases and J 2 bases; bases outside gene matches: 7. CDR3: CASSASGSVSKNIQYF. The CDR3 nucleotides are TGTGCCAGCAGTGCAAGCGGGAGTGTCTCCAAAAACATTCAGTACTTC.

V is TRBV7-9 and J is TRBJ1-6; TRBD1 might be the D (6 bases). The CDR3 totals 15 residues. Trimming removed 3 bases at V and 7 bases at J, with 13 bases between. CDR1 is SEHNR, CDR2 FQNEAQ, per germline (reference sequence). CDR3 in DNA: TGTGCCAGCAGCTTCAGGACAGATCTAAATTCACCCCTCCACTTT. Translated: CASSFRTDLNSPLHF.

The rearrangement links TRBV11-1 to TRBJ1-2; possible D gene TRBD1, 6 bases. Germline V gene data show CDR1 as SGHAT and CDR2 as FQDESV (reference sequence). The CDR3 consists of 14 residues. V was pared by 3 bases and J by 3 bases, with 11 bases between. The CDR3 loop is CASSLIQGYYGYTF. In nucleotides, the CDR3 is TGTGCCAGCAGCTTGATACAGGGCTACTATGGCTACACCTTC. The variable domain in full, with the rest retrieved from reference TRBV11-1 and TRBJ1-2, is EAEVAQSPRYKITEKSQAVAFWCDPISGHATLYWYRQILGQGPELLVQFQDESVVDDSQLPKDRFSAERLKGVDSTLKIQPAELGDSAMYLCASSLIQGYYGYTFGSGTRLTVV.

V is TRBV4-2 and J is TRBJ2-1, with TRBD1 identical over 7 bases. The trim removed 0 bases at V and 5 bases at J, leaving 7 bases unmatched. This CDR3 is built from 16 residues. The germline CDR1 and CDR2 sequences are LGHNA and YNFKEQ. In DNA, the CDR3 is TGTGCCAGCAGCCAAGACGACAGGGCCAGGGACAATGAGCAGTTCTTC. This sequence encodes CASSQDDRARDNEQFF.

This chain connects TRBV5-1 to TRBJ1-3; the D is unclear. The ends were cut back, 3 bases at V and 0 bases at J, with 7 bases in the middle. Per the germline V gene, CDR1 is SGHRS and CDR2 is YFSETQ. This CDR3 is built from 14 residues. CDR3 nucleotides: TGCGCCAGCAGCTCTCGGGGCTCTGGAAACACCATATATTTT. Protein sequence: CASSSRGSGNTIYF.

V gene TRBV7-9 combines with J gene TRBJ2-7, with D perhaps TRBD1 (7 bases). The CDR3 has 15 residues. The germline V gene has CDR1 SEHNR and CDR2 FQNEAQ (reference sequence). Trimming removed 1 base at V and 6 bases at J, with 16 bases between. CDR3 protein: CASSLGQGGIGEQYF. The CDR3 DNA sequence: TGTGCCAGCAGCTTAGGACAGGGAGGAATAGGCGAGCAGTACTTC. Variable domain in full (rest from reference TRBV7-9 and TRBJ2-7): DTGVSQNPRHKITKRGQNVTFRCDPISEHNRLYWYRQTLGQGPEFLTYFQNEAQLEKSRLLSDRFSAERPKGSFSTLEIQRTEQGDSAMYLCASSLGQGGIGEQYFGPGTRLTVT.

This clone was found a few times. The chain joins TRBV16 to TRBJ2-7; 11 nucleotides match TRBD2. After removal of 4 bases from V and 3 bases from J, the junction contained 11 bases not matched to a gene. Germline CDR1 KGHSY, CDR2 FQNENV. This CDR3 contains 17 residues. CDR3 region: CASSPGYPGTSGYEQYF. The CDR3 nucleotides read TGTGCCAGCAGCCCCGGATACCCCGGGACTAGCGGCTACGAGCAGTACTTC.

V and J are TRBV18 and TRBJ2-7; 11 nucleotides agree with TRBD1. Unmatched junction bases numbered 3, after V lost 3 bases and J lost 2 bases. This CDR3 region has 15 residues. CDR1 is KGHSH and CDR2 is LQKENI in the germline V gene. CDR3: CASSPGTGGTYEQYF. The CDR3 DNA follows: TGTGCCAGCTCACCGGGGACAGGGGGGACCTACGAGCAGTACTTC.

This clone was observed a few times. This sequence joins TRBV7-8 and TRBJ2-7, with 9 bases fitting TRBD2. V lost 1 base, J lost 2 bases, and 3 bases stayed unmatched. From germline, CDR1 is SGHVS and CDR2 FQNEAQ. CDR3 size: 15 residues. This chain's CDR3 is CASSLDLAGTYEQYF. The CDR3 nucleotides read TGTGCCAGCAGCTTAGATCTAGCGGGGACCTACGAGCAGTACTTC.

This clone was recorded once. The chain links TRBV27 to TRBJ2-5; D is possibly TRBD1 (6 bases). Germline values: CDR1 MNHEY, CDR2 SMNVEV (reference sequence). Trimming stripped 1 base from V and 2 bases from J, with 8 bases between. The CDR3 consists of 14 residues. In DNA, the CDR3 is TGTGCCAGCAGTTTATGGGGACAACAAGAGACCCAGTACTTC. Its translation: CASSLWGQQETQYF.

The sample holds a few counts of this clone. CDR3 nucleotides: TGTGCCAGCAGTGAACTAGGGGGACAGGCGAACACTGAAGCTTTCTTT. Translating gives CASSELGGQANTEAFF. The rearrangement links TRBV25-1 to TRBJ1-1, with 8 bases that match TRBD1. Germline V gene lookup returns CDR1 MGHDK and CDR2 SYGVNS. The junction had 6 bases not matched to a gene; V was cut back by 2 bases and J by 1 base. The CDR3 length is 16 residues.

The chain uses TRBV4-1 and TRBJ1-4, with D tentatively TRBD1 (6 bases). Per the germline V gene, CDR1 is MGHRA and CDR2 is YSYEKL. V was pared by 6 bases and J by 8 bases, with 22 bases between. There are 16 residues in the CDR3. The CDR3 spells CASSGQTVGGSEKLFF. The CDR3, as DNA: TGCGCCAGCAGTGGACAGACAGTTGGAGGATCGGAAAAACTGTTTTTT.

The chain employs TRBV5-4 and TRBJ2-7; 7 nucleotides agree with TRBD1. CDR1 and CDR2 from the germline V gene are SGHNT and YYREEE (reference sequence). There are 14 residues in the CDR3. J lost 7 bases, V lost 3 bases, and 10 bases had no gene match. CDR3 region: CASSSPDRVEEQYF. Here the CDR3 DNA reads TGTGCCAGCAGCTCCCCTGACAGGGTCGAGGAGCAGTACTTC.

Points on this clone: Different DNA sequences within this sample yield the same CDR3. This sequence joins TRBV18 and TRBJ1-2; D perhaps matches TRBD1 (5 bases). With 3 bases removed from V and 5 bases from J, the gap between germline ends came to 19 bases. CDR3 size: 16 residues. Per the germline V gene, CDR1 is KGHSH and CDR2 is LQKENI. The chain's CDR3 is CASSPVSRSGGYGYTF. CDR3 DNA sequence: TGTGCCAGCTCACCGGTATCAAGGAGCGGGGGGTATGGCTACACCTTC.

The chain employs TRBV28 and TRBJ2-5; D call uncertain. The DNA end favors TRBJ2-7, so the J call may be wrong. CDR3 length: 12 residues. Germline V lookup: CDR1 MDHEN, CDR2 SYDVKM. The CDR3 region is CASSLRAYEQYF. In DNA, the CDR3 is TGTGCCAGCAGTTTACGAGCCTACGAGCAGTACTTC.